These 7 T cell receptor beta chains share one sample of origin, sequenced in a study of T-cell memory formation after mild COVID-19 (dated by TCRdb to the early 2020s). Libraries were made using 5' RACE. The sequencer listed for this sample is Illumina NovaSeq 6000. TCRdb itself trimmed the public reads at Q25 with fastp, ran MiXCR and retained productive beta chains. Rows matching on CDR3 protein sequence are summarized as one entry with the most common DNA and genes. This sample gives 350,000 to 500,000 distinct CDR3 sequences in total; roughly 18% of them show up just once. The biggest ten clones account for 20% to 25% of the sample. Sequencing input: PBMCs or a T cell subset sorted from them (not recorded which). Source of these receptors: a man aged 18 to 35 who had mild COVID-19 (a few samples of this study predate the infection). The sample titles of this study are shuffled in the database, so cell type and time point are left out; the donor was told from shared clones.

The chain is built from TRBV27 and TRBJ1-3; TRBD1 matches at 8 bases. CDR3 length: 15 residues. Germline CDR1 and CDR2: MNHEY and SMNVEV (reference sequence). J lost 2 bases, V lost 4 bases, and 4 bases had no gene match. The CDR3 reads CASSSQGATGNTIYF. The CDR3 nucleotides are TGTGCCAGCAGTTCGCAGGGGGCGACTGGAAACACCATATATTTT.

As to this clonotype: The junction departs from the called germline gene at one end, perhaps through a read error. The CDR3 coding sequence is TGTGTCAGCAGCGTAGGACTGAAGGGTGAAGCTTTCTTT. Protein product: CVSSVGLKGEAFF. This chain connects TRBV9 to TRBJ1-1; D uncertain. The V gene's germline CDR1 is SGDLS and CDR2 YYNGEE. The CDR3 consists of 13 residues. The full variable domain, its missing parts supplied by reference TRBV9 and TRBJ1-1, is DSGVTQTPKHLITATGQRVTLRCSPRSGDLSVYWYQQSLDQGLQFLIQYYNGEERAKGNILERFSAQQFPDLHSELNLSSLELGDSALYFCVSSVGLKGEAFFGQGTRLTVV.

This clonotype was seen more than once but under ten times. This sequence joins TRBV7-6 and TRBJ2-1; 7 bases agree with TRBD2. Looked up from germline, CDR1 is SGHVS and CDR2 is FNYEAQ. The CDR3 runs 13 residues. V lost 5 bases, J lost 10 bases, and 8 bases stayed unmatched. CDR3 DNA: TGTGCCAGCAGCCTGGGAGGGGAAGGGGAGCAGTTCTTC. Its protein is CASSLGGEGEQFF.

This clonotype was seen a handful of times. This chain links TRBV12-3 or TRBV12-4 with TRBJ1-3; D gene uncertain. The V and J ends lost 6 bases and 0 bases respectively, with 12 bases between them. The CDR3 is made up of 15 amino acids. CDR3 nucleotides: TGTGCCAGCAGCAACCACGCATACTCTGGAAACACCATATATTTT. It is translated as CASSNHAYSGNTIYF.

This clonotype came up a few times. V and J are TRBV4-3 and TRBJ1-2; a possible D gene is TRBD1 (5 bases). There are 16 residues in the CDR3. The germline V gene has CDR1 LGHNA and CDR2 YSLEER. V shed 5 bases and J shed 5 bases, with 21 bases lying between them. CDR3: CASSGFSGTDIYGYTF. The CDR3 region has the DNA TGCGCCAGCAGCGGATTTTCCGGGACGGATATATATGGCTACACCTTC.

The V gene is TRBV12-3 or TRBV12-4, the J gene TRBJ1-1; D call uncertain. CDR3 size: 17 residues. V was cut by 5 bases and J by 3 bases, with 22 bases left in between. In nucleotides, the CDR3 is TGTGCCAGCAGTGCTGGGTCTCGAGAAGGGCTACACACTGAAGCTTTCTTT. Amino acids: CASSAGSREGLHTEAFF.

The chain carries TRBV28 and TRBJ1-2; the D is unclear. CDR1 and CDR2 (germline): MDHEN, SYDVKM. The V and J ends lost 6 bases and 7 bases respectively, with 9 bases between them. The CDR3 runs to 11 residues. In nucleotides, the CDR3 is TGTGCCAGCAGGGCCTCGGGTGGCTACACCTTC. Protein: CASRASGGYTF.